Given below is one TCR beta chain in context. Antigen specificity is unknown. The sample is drawn from a study of T cells after yellow fever vaccination. Whole-study findings and limits: Few clonotypes appeared in both CD4 and CD8 compartments. The booster response re-showed most primary clones: 96% CD4, 88% CD8.

TCRdb re-called the 5' RACE reads with MiXCR, one entry per CDR3 protein. The data contain tens of thousands of distinct CDR3 sequences, roughly 7.4% of them singletons. The CDR3 loop spans 13 amino acids. Per the germline V gene, CDR1 is MDHEN and CDR2 is SYDVKM. Trimming removed 5 bases from V and 7 bases from J; junction bases left unmatched: 6. Here the sequenced sample was CD8+ T cells sorted from PBMCs, taken on the day of the yellow fever booster vaccination. The chain is built from TRBV28 and TRBJ2-5, with 8 nucleotides matching TRBD2. This receptor was obtained from a man aged 30 to 45 who received the YFV17D yellow fever vaccine. The CDR3 sequence: CASSPSGPGTQYF. CDR3 coding DNA: TGTGCCAGCAGTCCTAGCGGGCCTGGGACCCAGTACTTC.